This TCR beta chain was captured by sequencing in a study of PD-1 blockade in mismatch repair-deficient tumors (dated by TCRdb to the late 2010s). Regarding the complete study: Between late 2013 and late 2016, 86 consecutive patients with 11 to 13 mismatch repair-deficient cancer types, all previously treated and progressing, were enrolled in the trial. Tumor-associated T cell clones were tracked in the peripheral blood of patients responding to PD-1 blockade by deep sequencing of TCR CDR3 regions.

Taken from cysteine to phenylalanine, the CDR3 has 15 residues. Kept here is only the CDR3 DNA, which spans 45 bases and is read in frame from base 1. For CDR1 and CDR2, the germline V gene lists SGHRS and YFSETQ. After removal of 1 base from V and 1 base from J, the junction retains 3 bases not matched to a gene. Mismatch repair deficiency in every enrolled patient was established by polymerase chain reaction or immunohistochemistry. TCR sequencing was performed for three patients who responded to pembrolizumab therapy. The phase II trial prospectively tested pembrolizumab PD-1 blockade in advanced mismatch repair-deficient cancers regardless of tissue of origin. Serial peripheral blood T cell samples were collected before and at multiple times after starting PD-1 blockade. Blood sampling time points were reported as weeks after the first dose of pembrolizumab. The library was obtained by the immunoSEQ multiplex PCR assay. TCRdb took over this immuneACCESS table, retaining in-frame rearrangements with V and J assigned. Such tables are incomplete; in checked studies, under half of the missing clones stem from an unresolved V gene, and the remainder is unexplained. This sample is represented by tens of thousands of clones; around four fifths of them were singletons. The ten largest clones take up roughly 5.1% of the sample.

This clone was detected only a few times. Its antigen specificity is not known. No base quality values were provided; no much bigger clone lies one nucleotide off. General study outcomes and caveats: After pembrolizumab, tumor-resident clones, which were often undetectable in blood before treatment, expanded rapidly and then contracted, generally ahead of radiologic responses.

This receptor was taken from an adult with mismatch repair-deficient cancer. The source was peripheral blood, collected 2 weeks after starting pembrolizumab. The V and J genes are TRBV5-1 and TRBJ1-1, with 8 central nucleotides matching TRBD1. The CDR3 here reads CASSLTGQANTEAFF. The nucleotide sequence reads TGCGCCAGCAGCTTGACGGGACAGGCGAACACTGAAGCTTTCTTT.